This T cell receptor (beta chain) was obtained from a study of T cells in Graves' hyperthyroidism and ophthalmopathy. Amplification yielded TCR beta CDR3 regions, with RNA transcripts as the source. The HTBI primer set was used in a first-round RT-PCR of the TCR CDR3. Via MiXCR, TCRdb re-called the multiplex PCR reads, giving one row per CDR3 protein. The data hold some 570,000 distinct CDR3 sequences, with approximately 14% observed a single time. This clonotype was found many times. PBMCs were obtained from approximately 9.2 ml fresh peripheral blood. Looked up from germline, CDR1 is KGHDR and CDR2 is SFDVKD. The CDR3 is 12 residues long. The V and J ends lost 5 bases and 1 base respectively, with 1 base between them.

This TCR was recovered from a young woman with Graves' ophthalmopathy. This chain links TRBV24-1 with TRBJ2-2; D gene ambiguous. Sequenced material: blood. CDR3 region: CATSGNTGELFF. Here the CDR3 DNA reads TGTGCCACCAGTGGGAACACCGGGGAGCTGTTTTTT.